The 28 T cell receptor beta chains listed next were all sequenced from one sample in a study of blood T cells in healthy people across ages. With a J-beta primer mix and a sample-barcoded 5' primer, a second PCR ran about 7 to 12 cycles. Using its own MiXCR run on the 5' RACE reads, TCRdb lists one record per CDR3 protein. In the table there are 1,300,000 or so distinct CDR3 sequences, 59% of which are singletons. Sequenced sample: blood. The receptors come from a man between 18 and 29 years old in good health.

This clonotype was found a few times. The CDR3 spells CSARWPSFLGANVLTF. The CDR3 nucleotides are TGCAGTGCTAGATGGCCATCCTTCTTGGGGGCCAACGTCCTGACTTTC. The chain couples TRBV20-1 to TRBJ2-6; no clear D. Trimming shortened V by 2 bases and J by 4 bases, and 15 bases separated the two germline ends. There are 16 residues in the CDR3. The germline gives CDR1 DFQATT, CDR2 SNEGSKA (reference sequence).

V gene TRBV4-3 combines with J gene TRBJ1-1, with a weak D call TRBD1 (5 bases). In germline, CDR1 is LGHNA, CDR2 YSLEER. The CDR3 runs to 15 residues. V was clipped by 1 base and J by 6 bases, with 15 bases between them. CDR3 in DNA: TGCGCCAGCAGCCAAGGGCGGGGGGGAGTGCCTGAAGCTTTCTTT. Translating it yields CASSQGRGGVPEAFF.

V and J are TRBV9 and TRBJ2-2, with TRBD2 as a possible D gene (5 bases). The germline V gene encodes CDR1 SGDLS and CDR2 YYNGEE. This CDR3 is 16 amino acids long. V lost 1 base to trimming and J lost 7 bases, with 17 bases between them. CDR3: CASSVKGVGLGGELFF. DNA of the CDR3: TGTGCCAGCAGCGTAAAGGGAGTCGGTTTGGGCGGGGAGCTGTTTTTT. The entire variable domain, with the rest obtained from reference TRBV9 and TRBJ2-2, is as follows: DSGVTQTPKHLITATGQRVTLRCSPRSGDLSVYWYQQSLDQGLQFLIQYYNGEERAKGNILERFSAQQFPDLHSELNLSSLELGDSALYFCASSVKGVGLGGELFFGEGSRLTVL.

The chain links TRBV20-1 to TRBJ2-3; D remains ambiguous. Germline lookup yields CDR1 DFQATT and CDR2 SNEGSKA (reference sequence). V was trimmed by 3 bases and J by 0 bases, leaving 7 bases between them. CDR3 length: 13 residues. The CDR3 loop reads CSASETSTDTQYF. CDR3 DNA: TGCAGTGCTAGTGAGACTAGCACAGATACGCAGTATTTT.

V gene TRBV27 combines with J gene TRBJ2-1; 8 bases align to TRBD2. Per germline, CDR1 MNHEY and CDR2 SMNVEV (reference sequence). This CDR3 has 17 amino acids. J lost 8 bases, V lost 5 bases, and 17 bases had no gene match. The CDR3 nucleotides are TGTGCCAGCAGTCCCCCCGATGGAATAGCGGGATACGATGAGCAGTTCTTC. This gives the protein CASSPPDGIAGYDEQFF.

V is TRBV4-2 and J is TRBJ1-6; D call uncertain. This CDR3 spans 17 amino acids. The germline V gene encodes CDR1 LGHNA and CDR2 YNFKEQ. The germline V and J ends were trimmed by 0 bases and 0 bases, with 9 bases remaining between them. CDR3 in amino acids: CASSQDDVSSYNSPLHF. In DNA, the CDR3 is TGTGCCAGCAGCCAAGATGACGTGAGCTCCTATAATTCACCCCTCCACTTT.

This chain connects TRBV6-2 or TRBV6-3 to TRBJ2-3, with 8 positions matching TRBD1. With 5 bases clipped from V and 0 bases from J, the junction kept 7 bases outside the gene matches. The CDR3 runs to 16 residues. CDR1 is MNHEY and CDR2 is SVGEGT in the germline V gene. The CDR3 is CASSRPGGQSTDTQYF. CDR3 DNA sequence: TGTGCCAGCAGTCGCCCAGGGGGCCAAAGCACAGATACGCAGTATTTT.

This clonotype was seen at least ten times. This chain connects TRBV14 to TRBJ1-1, with 7 bases fitting TRBD1. Unmatched junction bases numbered 9, after V lost 5 bases and J lost 6 bases. The CDR3 spans 14 residues. Germline CDR1 and CDR2: SGHDN and FVKESK. CDR3 sequence (DNA): TGTGCCAGCAGCGGGCAGACAGGGTTCGCTGAAGCTTTCTTT. The encoded protein is CASSGQTGFAEAFF.

J is TRBJ2-1 and V is TRBV9; 9 positions agree with TRBD2. Germline trimming cut 0 bases from V and 5 bases from J; bases unmatched to any gene: 3. This CDR3 has 15 amino acids. The germline V gene encodes CDR1 SGDLS and CDR2 YYNGEE. CDR3: CASSVASGAHNEQFF. The CDR3 region has the DNA TGTGCCAGCAGCGTAGCTAGCGGGGCTCACAATGAGCAGTTCTTC.

This clonotype was seen a few times. Written as DNA, the CDR3 is TGTGCCAGCAGCCAAGGCCAGGGCGAAGATGAGCAGTTCTTC. Encoded protein: CASSQGQGEDEQFF. This chain joins TRBV4-2 and TRBJ2-1, with a tentative D call TRBD1 (5 bases). V gave up 1 base and J gave up 8 bases, with 12 bases separating them. CDR1 and CDR2 (germline): LGHNA, YNFKEQ. The CDR3 covers 14 residues.

V gene TRBV7-2 combines with J gene TRBJ2-7; D not resolved. The germline V gene has CDR1 SGHTA and CDR2 FQGNSA. This CDR3 has 15 residues. Trimming took 0 bases from V and 2 from J, leaving 11 bases between them. CDR3 sequence: CASSLAPHKAYEQYF. DNA for the CDR3: TGTGCCAGCAGCTTAGCACCCCATAAGGCCTACGAGCAGTACTTC.

The V gene is TRBV20-1, the J gene TRBJ2-7, with D possibly matching TRBD1 (6 bases). This CDR3 is built from 14 residues. From germline, CDR1 is DFQATT and CDR2 SNEGSKA (reference sequence). V lost 0 bases and J lost 3, with 12 bases in between. CDR3 loop: CSARDGTRYYEQYF. DNA for the CDR3: TGCAGTGCTAGAGATGGGACAAGATACTACGAGCAGTACTTC.

This chain connects TRBV3-1 to TRBJ1-1; D gene ambiguous. The length of the CDR3 is 17 residues. Looked up from germline, CDR1 is LGHDT and CDR2 is YNNKEL (reference sequence). Trimming left V 2 bases short and J 1 base short, with 17 bases between. This chain's CDR3 is CASSQFPGKSANTEAFF. The DNA of the CDR3 is TGTGCCAGCAGCCAATTTCCGGGGAAATCGGCGAACACTGAAGCTTTCTTT.

The rearrangement joins TRBV7-2 to TRBJ1-1, with D possibly TRBD1 on 6 matching bases. Trimming took 5 bases from V and 7 from J, leaving 14 bases between them. In germline, CDR1 is SGHTA, CDR2 FQGNSA. The CDR3 consists of 13 residues. The CDR3 sequence is CASSPAGGLEAFF. For the CDR3, the DNA is TGTGCCAGCAGCCCCGCCGGGGGCCTTGAAGCTTTCTTT. Based on the CDR3 plus reference TRBV7-2 and TRBJ1-1, the full variable domain is GAGVSQSPSNKVTEKGKDVELRCDPISGHTALYWYRQSLGQGLEFLIYFQGNSAPDKSGLPSDRFSAERTGGSVSTLTIQRTQQEDSAVYLCASSPAGGLEAFFGQGTRLTVV.

Only a few counts were recorded for this clonotype. The chain uses TRBV20-1 and TRBJ2-7; 8 bases match TRBD1. Germline CDR1 is DFQATT and CDR2 is SNEGSKA (reference sequence). With 3 bases clipped from V and 4 bases from J, the junction kept 11 bases outside the gene matches. CDR3 length: 15 amino acids. The CDR3 nucleotides read TGCAGTGCTAGGGGACAGGCCACGTGGGGGTACGAGCAGTACTTC. Residues: CSARGQATWGYEQYF.

V is TRBV2 and J is TRBJ2-7; no clear D. This CDR3 comprises 15 residues. Germline lookup yields CDR1 SNHLY and CDR2 FYNNEI. V lost 6 bases and J 2 bases, leaving 17 bases between the germline ends. CDR3 region: CASRGNYRAPYEQYF. For the CDR3, the DNA is TGTGCCAGCAGGGGAAATTATCGGGCTCCCTACGAGCAGTACTTC.

V and J are TRBV5-1 and TRBJ2-3; the match to TRBD1 covers 7 bases. The CDR3 loop spans 15 amino acids. Trimming removed 3 bases from V and 5 bases from J; junction bases left unmatched: 9. Germline V lookup: CDR1 SGHRS, CDR2 YFSETQ. CDR3 residues: CASSWSTGEGDTQYF. CDR3 DNA sequence: TGCGCCAGCAGCTGGTCAACAGGGGAAGGAGATACGCAGTATTTT.

V gene TRBV2 combines with J gene TRBJ1-5, with D possibly matching TRBD1 (5 bases). There are 16 residues in the CDR3. Trimming left V 7 bases short and J 2 bases short, with 18 bases between. The V gene's germline CDR1 is SNHLY and CDR2 FYNNEI. Here the CDR3 reads CASKLSQGRGNQPQHF. CDR3 nucleotides: TGTGCCAGCAAGTTATCTCAGGGTAGGGGCAATCAGCCCCAGCATTTT.

The V and J genes are TRBV12-3 or TRBV12-4 and TRBJ2-7; TRBD1 matches 8 bases. V lost 10 bases to trimming and J lost 3 bases; unmatched junction nucleotides: 14. The CDR3 length is 15 residues. The CDR3 bases are TGTGCCACCACTGCCGGGACAGGCACCCTCTACGAGCAGTACTTC. Protein product: CATTAGTGTLYEQYF.

The J gene is TRBJ2-1, the V gene TRBV2; D gene uncertain. With 3 bases removed from V and 11 bases from J, the gap between germline ends came to 17 bases. Germline CDR1 SNHLY, CDR2 FYNNEI. The CDR3 has 14 amino acids. The DNA of the CDR3 is TGTGCCAGCAGTGATAGATGGGGTTTTTCAAAGCAGTTCTTC. Amino acid sequence: CASSDRWGFSKQFF.

This chain connects TRBV7-6 to TRBJ2-3; 7 bases align to TRBD2. V shed 5 bases and J 6 bases; nucleotides not matched to a gene: 14. Germline CDR1 reads SGHVS; CDR2 reads FNYEAQ. This CDR3 spans 16 amino acids. The CDR3 sequence: CASSPRWGREADTQYF. CDR3 DNA: TGTGCCAGCAGCCCCCGGTGGGGGAGGGAGGCGGATACGCAGTATTTT. Combining the CDR3 with reference TRBV7-6 and TRBJ2-3 gives the whole variable domain GAGVSQSPRYKVTKRGQDVALRCDPISGHVSLYWYRQALGQGPEFLTYFNYEAQQDKSGLPNDRFSAERPEGSISTLTIQRTEQRDSAMYRCASSPRWGREADTQYFGPGTRLTVL.

There are a few counts of this clonotype. The chain joins TRBV5-1 to TRBJ2-6; 10 bases agree with TRBD2. CDR1 and CDR2 from the germline V gene are SGHRS and YFSETQ. The CDR3 has 19 residues. The V and J ends lost 0 bases and 0 bases, in that order; junction bases with no gene match: 6. DNA for the CDR3: TGCGCCAGCAGCTTGGAACTAGCGGGATCAGGCTCTGGGGCCAACGTCCTGACTTTC. Amino acid sequence: CASSLELAGSGSGANVLTF.

This clonotype showed up just a few times. The J gene is TRBJ2-5, the V gene TRBV20-1, with D perhaps TRBD2 (6 bases). The J call is uncertain, as TRBJ2-7 better fits the DNA end. Germline CDR1 reads DFQATT; CDR2 reads SNEGSKA (reference sequence). CDR3 length equals 12 residues. The DNA for the CDR3 is TGCAGTGCTACTTGGGGGGACTACGAGCAGTACTTC. Translated, it gives CSATWGDYEQYF.

This clonotype was seen a few times. The rearrangement joins TRBV15 to TRBJ2-5; TRBD2 matches 10 bases. CDR1 is LNHNV and CDR2 is YYDKDF in the germline V gene (reference sequence). Germline trimming cut 4 bases from V and 4 bases from J; bases unmatched to any gene: 3. The CDR3 length is 14 residues. This CDR3 is CATSTRTSGETQYF. The CDR3 DNA sequence: TGTGCCACCAGCACTAGGACTAGCGGAGAGACCCAGTACTTC.

The chain links TRBV28 to TRBJ1-6, with TRBD1 identical over 7 bases. Trimming took 1 base from V and 6 from J; bases not matched to a gene: 3. The germline gives CDR1 MDHEN, CDR2 SYDVKM. The CDR3 covers 15 residues. The CDR3: CASSLSGTANSPLHF. The CDR3 DNA follows: TGTGCCAGCAGTTTATCTGGGACAGCTAATTCACCCCTCCACTTT.

As for this clonotype: At one boundary the junction diverges from the germline segment, which might be a read error. V is TRBV12-3 or TRBV12-4 and J is TRBJ2-4; D may be TRBD1 (6 bases). The J call is doubtful: the DNA matches TRBJ2-7 better. CDR3 length: 15 amino acids. CDR3 in DNA: TGTGTCAGCAGGCGCCGGGACATTTGCCGCTACGAGCAGTACTTC. This gives the protein CVSRRRDICRYEQYF.

The chain couples TRBV6-5 to TRBJ2-4; the D call may be TRBD1 or TRBD2 (7 bases each). V dropped 4 bases and J dropped 8 bases, with 9 bases sitting between them. Germline assignment: CDR1 MNHEY and CDR2 SVGAGI. The CDR3 runs to 12 residues. The CDR3 reads CASSSGGDIQYF. The CDR3 DNA sequence: TGTGCCAGCAGTTCAGGGGGGGACATTCAGTACTTC.

This chain connects TRBV21-1 to TRBJ2-3; whether TRBD1, the table's D call, matches the DNA was not checked. TRBV21-1 corresponds to a pseudogene. This CDR3 is 16 amino acids long. The CDR3 loop is CASSKFAGLSTDTQYF. CDR3 DNA: TGTGCCAGCAGCAAATTTGCAGGGTTGAGCACAGATACGCAGTATTTT.